This TCR beta chain comes out of a study of blood T cells in healthy people across ages. Background on the study: T cells yielded about one barcoded beta molecule per two cells through template switching.

With respect to this clonotype: Its target is unknown.

The CDR3 has 16 amino acids. Germline V gene lookup returns CDR1 WNHNN and CDR2 SYGVQD (reference sequence). The study's findings and limits: Unsorted PBMC material precluded a definitive naive versus antigen-experienced comparison. Aged donors had fewer naive CD4+ cells and lower diversity than long-lived donors.

Sample-barcoded 5' priming and a J-beta primer mix drove a second PCR of about 7 to 12 cycles. TCRdb fed the 5' RACE reads into MiXCR, producing one record per CDR3 protein. The top ten clones hold about 13% of a sample with over 500,000 distinct CDR3 sequences, approximately 52% of them seen once. The V call is TRBV10-1, the J call TRBJ2-4; 12 positions match TRBD1. The better agreement between TRBJ2-7 and the DNA end casts doubt on the J call. The receptor comes from a woman of 80 years or more in good health. The sequenced material came from blood. The CDR3 DNA reads as TGCGCCAGTCAACAGTGGATGGGACAGGGGGCGGACGAGCAGTACTTC. Translation: CASQQWMGQGADEQYF.